Listed here is a single T cell receptor beta chain. This sample stems from a study of blood T cell repertoires in COVID-19. Overall study context: Italy, Spain and the United States were the sources of the convalescent and acute COVID-19 samples. The cDNA or gDNA used as material had been derived from T cells, B-cell-depleted T cells, or PBMCs.

The V gene's germline CDR1 is LGHDT and CDR2 YNNKEL (reference sequence). The CDR3 has 12 residues. The V gene end was trimmed by 5 bases and the J gene end by 15 bases; junction bases not matched to a gene: 10. Original analysis: The assay estimated nucleated cells by amplifying reference gene primers. Sequencing was performed with immunoSEQ multiplex PCR; in TCRdb, only in-frame clones are kept and a portion is missing. For V, J and clone size, that table is used; D and trimming come from the DNA. The table lists about 200,000 clones, about 83% of them singletons. The chain couples TRBV3-1 (or the pseudogene TRBV3-2) to TRBJ2-1; the match to TRBD2 covers 7 bases. This clonotype was sampled from a woman between 50 and 59 years old with active or convalescent COVID-19. Sequences were obtained from peripheral blood. The CDR3 sequence: CASSRDYGAPFF. DNA for the CDR3: TGTGCCAGCAGCAGGGACTACGGGGCCCCGTTCTTC.